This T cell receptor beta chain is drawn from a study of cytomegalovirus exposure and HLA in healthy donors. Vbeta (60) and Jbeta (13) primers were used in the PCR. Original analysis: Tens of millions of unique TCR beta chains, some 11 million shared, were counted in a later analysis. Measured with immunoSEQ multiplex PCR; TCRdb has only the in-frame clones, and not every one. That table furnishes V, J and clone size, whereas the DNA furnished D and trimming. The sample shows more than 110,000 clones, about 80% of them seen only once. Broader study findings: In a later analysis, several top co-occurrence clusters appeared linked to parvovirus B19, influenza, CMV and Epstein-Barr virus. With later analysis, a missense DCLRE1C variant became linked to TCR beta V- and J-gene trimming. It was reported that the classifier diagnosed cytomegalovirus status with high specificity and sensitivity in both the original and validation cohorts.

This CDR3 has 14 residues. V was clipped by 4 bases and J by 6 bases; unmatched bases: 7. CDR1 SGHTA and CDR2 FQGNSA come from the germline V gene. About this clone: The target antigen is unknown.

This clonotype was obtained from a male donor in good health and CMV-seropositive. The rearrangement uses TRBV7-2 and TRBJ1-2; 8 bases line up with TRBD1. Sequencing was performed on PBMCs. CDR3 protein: CASSSRTGSHGYTF. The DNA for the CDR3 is TGTGCCAGCAGCTCTCGGACAGGGTCGCATGGCTACACCTTC.